Sequencing of this TCR beta chain was carried out in a study of shared clonotypes between healthy human individuals. This table comes from immunoSEQ multiplex PCR, and its TCRdb copy is limited to in-frame clones, with some not included. The table lists approximately 2.5 million clones, 80% to 95% of them singletons. The CDR3 runs 14 residues. V was clipped by 1 base and J by 0 bases, with 6 bases between them. Germline V gene data show CDR1 as LNHDA and CDR2 as SQIVND (reference sequence). The chain has TRBV19 and TRBJ1-2; D uncertain. The source of this sequence is a young man in good health. Some clones in this sample may be carry-over from other donors' samples. The sequencing sample was made of naive CD4+ T cells from PBMCs. Subset meaning: CD45RA+ positively selected. The CDR3 sequence is CASSIGAANYGYTF. The CDR3 DNA follows: TGTGCCAGTAGTATAGGAGCAGCTAACTATGGCTACACCTTC.